Listed below are T cell receptor beta chains from one sample, sequenced in a study of OX40 agonist ivuxolimab in advanced cancers. The data were produced by immunoSEQ multiplex PCR, yet TCRdb's version contains in-frame clones alone and is incomplete. The table shows roughly 35,000 clones, with 88% occurring only once. Material: CD4+ or CD8+ T cells sorted from blood, obtained in a trial of the OX40 agonist ivuxolimab. These receptors were collected from an adult with an advanced solid tumor such as melanoma, head and neck, liver or kidney cancer. Both conserved end residues are part of each CDR3. A D gene is named only where the DNA matches it firmly. Clone size appears in some rows only: once, few, many, or a class for an expanded clone.

j_call d_call clone_size v_call cdr3_aa cdr3_nt
TRBJ2-7 - - TRBV28 CASSPPGFRYEQYF TGTGCCAGCAGTCCGCCGGGGTTCCGATACGAGCAGTACTTC
TRBJ2-5 TRBD1 - TRBV7-9 CASTEQRTGPQETQYF TGTGCCAGCACCGAACAAAGGACAGGGCCCCAAGAGACCCAGTACTTC
TRBJ2-3 - - TRBV27 CASSFSPPPSTDTQYF TGTGCCAGCAGTTTTTCCCCCCCGCCTAGCACAGATACGCAGTATTTT
TRBJ1-1 - - TRBV5-1 CASSPPGSGSNTEAFF TGCGCCAGCAGCCCCCCAGGGTCGGGGTCGAACACTGAAGCTTTCTTT
TRBJ2-3 - - TRBV5-1 CASSEQSTDTQYF TGCGCCAGCAGCGAGCAGTCCACAGATACGCAGTATTTT
TRBJ2-7 - - TRBV10-3 CAISGDAAGYEQYF TGTGCCATCAGTGGGGACGCCGCCGGGTACGAGCAGTACTTC
TRBJ2-5 - once TRBV6-5 CASSYSNKVTGTQYF TGTGCCAGCAGTTACTCGAATAAGGTGACAGGGACCCAGTACTTC
TRBJ2-2 TRBD2 - TRBV6-5 CASGNGLVDTGELFF TGTGCCAGCGGAAACGGACTAGTGGACACCGGGGAGCTGTTTTTT
TRBJ2-3 - - TRBV13 CASSSDYTDTQYF TGTGCCAGCAGCTCCGACTACACAGATACGCAGTATTTT
TRBJ2-3 - few TRBV7-2 CASSFTPGPPTDTQYF TGTGCCAGCAGCTTTACTCCGGGACCTCCCACAGATACGCAGTATTTT
TRBJ2-1 - - TRBV19 CASSAGQGFSEQFF TGTGCCAGTAGCGCGGGGCAGGGCTTTTCGGAGCAGTTCTTC
TRBJ2-1 TRBD1 - TRBV6-5 CTSSRQGTLNEQFF TGTACCAGCAGTAGACAGGGAACCCTGAATGAGCAGTTCTTC
TRBJ1-5 TRBD1 - TRBV15 CATSRDGQGDQPQHF TGTGCCACCAGCAGAGACGGACAGGGGGATCAGCCCCAGCATTTT
TRBJ1-2 TRBD1 - TRBV19 CASSKTGDYGYTF TGTGCCAGTAGTAAGACAGGGGACTATGGCTACACCTTC
TRBJ1-3 - - TRBV25-1 CASSEVSGKRSRNTIYF TGTGCCAGCAGTGAAGTCTCAGGGAAGAGGTCGAGAAACACCATATATTTT
TRBJ2-7 TRBD2 few TRBV6-5 CASSYERSGGNYEQYF TGTGCCAGCAGTTACGAAAGGTCGGGGGGAAACTACGAGCAGTACTTC
TRBJ2-1 - few TRBV2 CASSEATGARNEQFF TGTGCCAGCAGTGAAGCGACGGGGGCAAGGAATGAGCAGTTCTTC
TRBJ1-2 TRBD1 - TRBV7-2 CASSLTGLNGYTF TGTGCCAGCAGCCTGACAGGGCTAAATGGCTACACCTTC
TRBJ1-2 - - TRBV27 CASSRLGTDYGYTF TGTGCCAGCAGTCGACTCGGGACGGATTATGGCTACACCTTC
TRBJ2-5 TRBD1 - TRBV14 CASSRRTGETQYF TGTGCCAGCAGCCGACGGACAGGGGAGACCCAGTACTTC
TRBJ2-2 TRBD1 - TRBV7-9 CASKLQGAGGYTGELFF TGTGCCAGCAAACTACAGGGGGCCGGAGGGTACACCGGGGAGCTGTTTTTT
TRBJ2-1 - once TRBV6-1 CASSETRYVPGEFF TGTGCCAGCAGTGAAACCCGATATGTCCCGGGGGAGTTCTTC
TRBJ2-7 TRBD1 - TRBV28 CASSSPGTVIYEQYF TGTGCCAGCAGTTCTCCCGGGACAGTCATTTACGAGCAGTACTTC
TRBJ1-1 TRBD1 once TRBV25-1 CASSEYGTGARAFF TGTGCCAGCAGTGAATACGGGACAGGGGCTCGTGCTTTCTTT
TRBJ2-2 TRBD1 - TRBV28 CASQGAGGTGELFF TGTGCCAGTCAGGGGGCAGGTGGGACCGGGGAGCTGTTTTTT
TRBJ1-3 - - TRBV2 CASSEWGGLSGNTIYF TGTGCCAGCAGTGAGTGGGGGGGCCTCTCTGGAAACACCATATATTTT
TRBJ2-7 TRBD1 - TRBV6-1 CASSEAGTAYRGYEQYF TGTGCCAGCAGTGAAGCCGGGACAGCCTACCGGGGCTACGAGCAGTACTTC
TRBJ1-2 TRBD1 - TRBV28 CASSQPDRGQDGYTF TGTGCCAGCTCCCAGCCGGACAGGGGGCAGGATGGCTACACCTTC
TRBJ2-1 TRBD2 - TRBV11-2 CASSLILAGRYEQFF TGTGCCAGCAGCTTAATACTAGCGGGTCGCTATGAGCAGTTCTTC
TRBJ1-6 - once TRBV11-2 CASSLVQANSPLHF TGTGCCAGCAGCTTAGTCCAGGCTAATTCACCCCTCCACTTT
TRBJ2-7 - once TRBV14 CASSQELAAYEQYF TGTGCCAGCAGCCAAGAATTGGCAGCCTACGAGCAGTACTTC
TRBJ1-5 - once TRBV10-3 CAVKGSVNQPQHF TGTGCCGTCAAGGGGAGTGTCAATCAGCCCCAGCATTTT
TRBJ2-3 TRBD2 - TRBV5-1 CASSLLGRGTDTQYF TGCGCCAGCAGCTTGTTGGGGAGGGGCACAGATACGCAGTATTTT
TRBJ2-5 - once TRBV6-5 CASSYSRSQETQYF TGTGCCAGCAGTTACTCGAGGAGTCAGGAGACCCAGTACTTC
TRBJ2-1 - - TRBV7-9 CASSRRLGDNEQFF TGTGCCAGCAGCCGCAGGTTAGGGGACAATGAGCAGTTCTTC
TRBJ2-3 TRBD2 - TRBV30 CAWASGGYDTQYF TGTGCCTGGGCTAGCGGGGGGTATGATACGCAGTATTTT
TRBJ2-7 - - TRBV19 CASSSQGGLSYEQYF TGTGCCAGTAGTTCGCAGGGGGGGCTCTCCTACGAGCAGTACTTC
TRBJ2-7 - - TRBV27 CASSRDTVTYEQYF TGTGCCAGCAGTCGGGACACGGTAACCTACGAGCAGTACTTC
TRBJ1-5 - - TRBV2 CASSFSNQPQHF TGTGCCAGCAGTTTCTCCAATCAGCCCCAGCATTTT
TRBJ2-1 TRBD2 - TRBV11-3 CASSLQAGGFNEQFF TGTGCCAGCAGCTTACAAGCGGGAGGGTTCAATGAGCAGTTCTTC
TRBJ2-4 - - TRBV6-5 CASSYPGQTAKNIQYF TGTGCCAGCAGTTACCCCGGACAGACAGCCAAAAACATTCAGTACTTC
TRBJ1-1 - - TRBV21-1 CASNGSTDTEAFF TGTGCCAGCAACGGTAGTACCGATACTGAAGCTTTCTTT
TRBJ2-5 TRBD1 - TRBV4-2 CASGRVQGAPETQYF TGTGCCAGCGGGAGGGTACAGGGGGCTCCAGAGACCCAGTACTTC
TRBJ2-7 - - TRBV19 CASSTKDSSYEQYF TGTGCCAGTAGTACCAAGGACAGCTCCTACGAGCAGTACTTC
TRBJ1-1 - - TRBV6-1 CASSIKTKNTEAFF TGTGCCAGCAGTATCAAGACAAAAAACACTGAAGCTTTCTTT
TRBJ2-7 - - TRBV5-4 CASSLGVRDRYEQYF TGTGCCAGCAGCTTAGGGGTTCGGGACCGGTACGAGCAGTACTTC
TRBJ2-2 - - TRBV2 CASSLEGGTGELFF TGTGCCAGCAGCCTCGAGGGGGGGACCGGGGAGCTGTTTTTT
TRBJ2-3 - - TRBV6-4 CASSDRGGRGTQYF TGTGCCAGCAGTGATCGGGGTGGAAGAGGTACGCAGTATTTT
TRBJ2-4 - - TRBV6-5 CASSTQTGSKNIQYF TGTGCCAGCAGTACCCAGACAGGCTCCAAAAACATTCAGTACTTC
TRBJ2-5 - - TRBV5-5 CASSRVAAQETQYF TGTGCCAGCAGTCGGGTAGCGGCCCAAGAGACCCAGTACTTC
TRBJ2-5 TRBD2 - TRBV7-9 CASRASGPKETQYF TGTGCCAGCCGAGCTAGCGGGCCCAAAGAGACCCAGTACTTC
TRBJ2-6 - - TRBV30 CAWSIGRLWTSGANVLTF TGTGCCTGGAGTATCGGGCGACTTTGGACGTCTGGGGCCAACGTCCTGACTTTC
TRBJ1-5 - - TRBV5-1 CASSPVLMGQPQHF TGCGCCAGCAGCCCGGTGCTAATGGGTCAGCCCCAGCATTTT
TRBJ2-3 - once TRBV18 CASLSASSPDTQYF TGTGCCAGCTTATCGGCCTCCTCTCCAGATACGCAGTATTTT
TRBJ2-5 TRBD1 - TRBV4-1 CASSETGTGSGTQYF TGCGCCAGCAGCGAAACCGGGACAGGCTCCGGGACCCAGTACTTC
TRBJ1-1 - few TRBV9 CASSHLGGGNTEAFF TGTGCCAGCAGCCATCTTGGTGGGGGGAACACTGAAGCTTTCTTT
TRBJ2-1 - - TRBV10-3 CAISESTVGSRGNEQFF TGTGCCATCAGTGAGTCGACGGTCGGGTCAAGGGGAAATGAGCAGTTCTTC
TRBJ2-1 - few TRBV7-3 CASSKTSYNEQFF TGTGCCAGCAGCAAAACTAGCTACAATGAGCAGTTCTTC
TRBJ1-5 - - TRBV12-2 CASRLWLDQPQHF TGTGCAAGTCGCTTATGGTTAGATCAGCCCCAGCATTTT
TRBJ1-6 - - TRBV7-2 CASSSSGRAYNSPLHF TGTGCCAGCAGCTCCTCGGGCAGGGCCTATAATTCACCCCTCCACTTT